The sequence of this TCR beta chain was determined in a study of radiotherapy plus CTLA-4 blockade in lung cancer. Study details: Among enrolled patients, approximately 18% responded and 31% achieved disease control.

Receiving focal radiation plus CTLA-4 blockade with ipilimumab were patients who had chemo-refractory metastatic non-small-cell lung cancer. General study findings and limits: Tumor-origin TCR clones grew in blood after radiotherapy plus ipilimumab.

In the case of this clone: Its antigen is not identified.

Germline values: CDR1 SGHNT, CDR2 YYREEE (reference sequence). This CDR3 spans 16 amino acids. Losses at the gene ends were 3 bases for V and 6 bases for J; bases not matched to a gene: 3. Clones were read by immunoSEQ multiplex PCR, and TCRdb kept only the in-frame ones, dropping some. Of 35,000 to 50,000 clones listed, 60% to 70% are singletons. This TCR derives from a human donor with non-small cell lung cancer who had a partial response to radiotherapy plus ipilimumab. This specimen consisted of peripheral blood, obtained from a patient treated with radiotherapy plus ipilimumab. V is TRBV5-4 and J is TRBJ2-2, with 15 bases lining up with TRBD2. Here the CDR3 DNA reads TGTGCCAGCAGCTCTGGACTAGCGGGAGGGCCCGGGGAGCTGTTTTTT. This translates into CASSSGLAGGPGELFF.